The clone carrying this T cell receptor (beta chain) was detected only a few times. The V and J ends lost 7 bases and 3 bases respectively, with 13 bases between them. The CDR3 is 14 residues long. Germline assignment: CDR1 LNHDA and CDR2 SQIVND (reference sequence). Researchers ran the PCR with 60 Vbeta and 13 Jbeta primers. Clones were sequenced by immunoSEQ multiplex PCR, and TCRdb holds only the in-frame ones, with some missing. The sample has 90,000 to 110,000 clones, roughly 80% seen once. This record belongs to a study of cytomegalovirus exposure and HLA in healthy donors. The TCR sequence derives from a woman aged 40 to 50 in good health and CMV-seropositive. The sample was PBMCs. The V gene is TRBV19, the J gene TRBJ1-5; D is ambiguous. CDR3 DNA: TGTGCCAGTAACGCAGGTTGGGTCAATCAGCCCCAGCATTTT. Translated, it gives CASNAGWVNQPQHF.